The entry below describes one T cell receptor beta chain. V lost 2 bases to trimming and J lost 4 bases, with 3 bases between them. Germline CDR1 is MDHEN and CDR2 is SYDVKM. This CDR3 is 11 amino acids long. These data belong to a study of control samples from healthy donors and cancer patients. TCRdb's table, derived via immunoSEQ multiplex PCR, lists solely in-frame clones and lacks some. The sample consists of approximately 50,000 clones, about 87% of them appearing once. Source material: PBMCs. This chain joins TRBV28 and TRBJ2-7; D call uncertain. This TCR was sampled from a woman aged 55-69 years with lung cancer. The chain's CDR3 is CASSLRYEQYF. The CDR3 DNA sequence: TGTGCCAGCAGTTTAAGGTACGAGCAGTACTTC.